One sample yielded the 23 T cell receptor beta chains listed below, sequenced in a study of cytomegalovirus exposure and HLA in healthy donors. The PCR employed 60 Vbeta primers together with 13 Jbeta primers. Measured with immunoSEQ multiplex PCR; TCRdb has only the in-frame clones, and not every one. The sample lists more than 100,000 clones, around 76% seen once, with around 30% in the top ten. The sequenced sample consisted of PBMCs. These receptors were taken from a man between 60 and 70 years old in good health and CMV-seropositive.

In this sample, this clone turned up once. V is TRBV10-2 and J is TRBJ2-2, with TRBD1 matching 7 bases. Trimming removed 2 bases from V and 7 bases from J; junction bases left unmatched: 4. Looked up from germline, CDR1 is WSHSY and CDR2 is SAAADI. This CDR3 comprises 14 residues. The chain's CDR3 is CASSEASGGGELFF. Written as DNA, the CDR3 is TGCGCCAGCAGTGAGGCCTCAGGGGGCGGGGAGCTGTTTTTT.

The rearrangement joins TRBV19 to TRBJ1-1; no clear D gene. The V gene's germline CDR1 is LNHDA and CDR2 SQIVND (reference sequence). V shed 3 bases and J shed 6 bases, with 14 bases lying between them. The CDR3 length is 14 residues. CDR3 loop: CASSMGRPQSEAFF. In nucleotides, the CDR3 is TGTGCCAGTAGTATGGGCAGGCCCCAATCTGAAGCTTTCTTT.

The chain is built from TRBV27 and TRBJ2-1; 9 bases align to TRBD2. The germline V gene has CDR1 MNHEY and CDR2 SMNVEV (reference sequence). This CDR3 contains 16 residues. Trimming removed 6 bases from V and 4 bases from J; junction bases left unmatched: 10. The CDR3 DNA reads as TGTGCCAGCAGCCCTCCCAGCGGGGGGCATTACAATGAGCAGTTCTTC. This gives the protein CASSPPSGGHYNEQFF.

CDR3 protein: CAWNPDRGQQYF. The CDR3 DNA reads TGTGCCTGGAATCCGGACAGGGGGCAGCAGTACTTC. The rearrangement joins TRBV30 to TRBJ2-7, with 11 bases lining up with TRBD1. The junction had 4 bases not matched to a gene; V was cut back by 4 bases and J by 8 bases. The CDR3 contains 12 residues. Germline V CDR1 and CDR2: GTSNPN, SVGIG (reference sequence).

The V and J genes are TRBV30 and TRBJ2-3; 7 bases are shared with TRBD1. Germline CDR1 is GTSNPN and CDR2 is SVGIG (reference sequence). This CDR3 comprises 14 residues. J was trimmed by 3 bases and V by 3 bases; bases with no gene match: 6. CDR3 protein: CAWRRAGGTDTQYF. In DNA, the CDR3 is TGTGCCTGGAGAAGGGCAGGGGGAACAGATACGCAGTATTTT.

V is TRBV5-1 and J is TRBJ2-1, with 9 positions matching TRBD2. Trimming removed 3 bases from V and 10 bases from J; junction bases left unmatched: 11. Germline V gives CDR1 SGHRS, CDR2 YFSETQ. The CDR3 length is 15 residues. The CDR3 DNA sequence: TGCGCCAGCAGCTCCCTCGGGCGGGAGGGCCGCGAGCAGTTCTTC. It is translated as CASSSLGREGREQFF.

There are a few counts of this clone. This chain connects TRBV6-1 to TRBJ2-7; no definite D call. CDR1 and CDR2 (germline): MNHNS, SASEGT. The V and J ends lost 5 bases and 6 bases respectively, with 20 bases between them. The CDR3 consists of 15 residues. The DNA of the CDR3 is TGTGCCAGCAGTAAAAGCCACGGCGGCCCTCTCGAGCAGTACTTC. Translating gives CASSKSHGGPLEQYF.

The V gene is TRBV29-1, the J gene TRBJ1-2, with 7 positions matching TRBD1. This CDR3 is built from 12 residues. V lost 6 bases to trimming and J lost 2 bases; unmatched junction nucleotides: 3. Germline V gene lookup returns CDR1 SQVTM and CDR2 ANQGSEA. The CDR3 protein is CSVGQSNYGYTF. CDR3 bases: TGCAGCGTGGGACAGAGCAACTATGGCTACACCTTC.

The V call is TRBV5-1, the J call TRBJ2-1; TRBD1 matches at 7 bases. The CDR3 is made up of 12 amino acids. The germline V gene has CDR1 SGHRS and CDR2 YFSETQ. Trimming at V came to 5 bases and at J to 7 bases, leaving 3 bases not matched to a gene. The CDR3 sequence: CASSLQGNEQFF. The CDR3, as DNA: TGCGCCAGCAGTTTACAGGGGAATGAGCAGTTCTTC.

This clone occurred once. The CDR3 here is CASSLAGAYEQYF. The CDR3 region has the DNA TGTGCCAGCAGCTTAGCGGGGGCCTACGAGCAGTACTTC. The rearrangement uses TRBV13 and TRBJ2-7; D is possibly TRBD2 (6 bases). V lost 1 base and J 2 bases, leaving 6 bases between the germline ends. Germline V CDR1 and CDR2: PRHDT, FYEKMQ (reference sequence). The length of the CDR3 is 13 residues.

V is TRBV5-5 and J is TRBJ2-6; 8 bases agree with TRBD1. Trimming removed 4 bases from V and 0 bases from J; junction bases left unmatched: 6. Germline-derived CDR1 and CDR2 are SGHKS and YYEKEE (reference sequence). The CDR3 covers 17 residues. The CDR3 reads CASSDRGWASGANVLTF. The CDR3 DNA sequence: TGTGCCAGCAGCGACAGGGGATGGGCCTCTGGGGCCAACGTCCTGACTTTC.

The CDR3 here is CASSPQPQGSLPFF. The CDR3 DNA is TGTGCCAGCTCACCCCAACCTCAGGGCAGTTTGCCTTTCTTT. The gene calls are TRBV18 and TRBJ1-1; perhaps TRBD1 as D (5 bases). CDR1 KGHSH and CDR2 LQKENI come from the germline V gene. The germline V and J ends were trimmed by 3 bases and 12 bases, with 20 bases remaining between them. This CDR3 spans 14 amino acids.

V is TRBV5-1 and J is TRBJ2-2, with D uncertain. The CDR3 contains 15 residues. Trimming removed 6 bases from V and 0 bases from J, with 12 bases in between. The germline gives CDR1 SGHRS, CDR2 YFSETQ. The CDR3 nucleotides are TGCGCCAGCACCCCGACTGACCCGAACACCGGGGAGCTGTTTTTT. Its translation: CASTPTDPNTGELFF.

V is TRBV7-6 and J is TRBJ1-4, with TRBD1 as a possible D gene (6 bases). Germline CDR1 SGHVS, CDR2 FNYEAQ. The CDR3 has 15 residues. Between the trimmed V and J ends, which lost 5 bases and 7 bases, there was a span of 17 bases. The CDR3 protein is CASSKGQQLSEKLFF. CDR3 nucleotides: TGTGCCAGCAGCAAAGGACAGCAACTAAGTGAAAAACTGTTTTTT.

CDR3 sequence: CASSLALAGGETQYF. CDR3 DNA: TGCGCCAGCAGCTTGGCGCTAGCGGGGGGGGAGACCCAGTACTTC. The chain is built from TRBV5-1 and TRBJ2-5, with TRBD2 matching over 12 bases. V lost 0 bases and J lost 5; bases outside the gene matches: 2. Germline CDR1 reads SGHRS; CDR2 reads YFSETQ. The CDR3 has 15 amino acids.

V gene TRBV10-3 combines with J gene TRBJ1-1; D unclear. Trimming removed 8 bases at V and 6 bases at J, with 16 bases between. The V gene's germline CDR1 is ENHRY and CDR2 SYGVKD. CDR3 length: 13 amino acids. CDR3 protein: CAIGPEAGAEAFF. CDR3 nucleotides: TGTGCCATCGGACCGGAGGCGGGCGCTGAAGCTTTCTTT.

This clone came up a few times. The CDR3 loop is CASSLIGGAGYNEQFF. The CDR3 region has the DNA TGTGCCAGCAGCTTGATCGGGGGGGCCGGTTACAATGAGCAGTTCTTC. The V gene is TRBV5-6, the J gene TRBJ2-1; 8 nucleotides agree with TRBD2. Per the germline V gene, CDR1 is SGHDT and CDR2 is YYEEEE. The CDR3 runs 16 residues. The V segment lost 1 base and the J segment 4 bases; nucleotides outside the gene matches: 7.

This clone was recorded only once. This rearrangement joins TRBV10-3 to TRBJ2-7; D may be TRBD1 (5 bases). There are 14 residues in the CDR3. Trimming took off 0 bases at V and 4 bases at J, with 10 bases between the two ends. Germline assignment: CDR1 ENHRY and CDR2 SYGVKD. The CDR3 sequence: CAISESIGVYEQYF. Here the CDR3 DNA reads TGTGCCATCAGTGAGTCGATAGGGGTTTACGAGCAGTACTTC.

The chain carries TRBV29-1 and TRBJ2-7, with 8 bases fitting TRBD1. CDR3 length equals 13 residues. V was pared by 4 bases and J by 5 bases, with 7 bases of the junction left unmatched. CDR1 is SQVTM and CDR2 is ANQGSEA in the germline V gene. The CDR3 DNA reads TGCAGCGTTGGATCGGACAGGGTCAACGAGCAGTACTTC. Translating it yields CSVGSDRVNEQYF.

The rearrangement uses TRBV5-4 and TRBJ1-4; maybe TRBD1 (5 bases). The CDR3 totals 14 residues. The V end was cut by 5 bases, the J end by 3 bases, with 11 bases between. Looked up from germline, CDR1 is SGHNT and CDR2 is YYREEE (reference sequence). Here the CDR3 DNA reads TGTGCCAGCAGTCATGACAGAGCTAATGAAAAACTGTTTTTT. It translates to CASSHDRANEKLFF.

The chain employs TRBV7-8 and TRBJ1-3; possible D gene TRBD1, 5 bases. The CDR3 has 14 amino acids. Trimming stripped 1 base from V and 6 bases from J, with 10 bases between. Looked up from germline, CDR1 is SGHVS and CDR2 is FQNEAQ. CDR3 nucleotide sequence: TGTGCCAGCAGCTTAGACGGAGGGGCAAACACCATATATTTT. As protein: CASSLDGGANTIYF.

This chain links TRBV7-9 with TRBJ1-2; maybe TRBD1 (6 bases). Trimming shortened V by 7 bases and J by 4 bases, and 22 bases separated the two germline ends. The length of the CDR3 is 16 residues. The germline V gene encodes CDR1 SEHNR and CDR2 FQNEAQ (reference sequence). CDR3 nucleotide sequence: TGTGCCAGCACCGGGACAACCCCCAGATCAGGCTATGGCTACACCTTC. Residues: CASTGTTPRSGYGYTF. The entire variable domain, with the rest obtained from reference TRBV7-9 and TRBJ1-2, is as follows: DTGVSQNPRHKITKRGQNVTFRCDPISEHNRLYWYRQTLGQGPEFLTYFQNEAQLEKSRLLSDRFSAERPKGSFSTLEIQRTEQGDSAMYLCASTGTTPRSGYGYTFGSGTRLTVV.

This chain joins TRBV6-1 and TRBJ2-2, with no clear D. In germline, CDR1 is MNHNS, CDR2 SASEGT. This CDR3 spans 15 amino acids. V lost 1 base and J lost 7, with 13 bases in between. The CDR3 nucleotides read TGTGCCAGCAGTGAAGTGGAGCACGGCGTCGGGGAGCTGTTTTTT. This translates into CASSEVEHGVGELFF.